Following are 15 T cell receptor beta chains from one sample sequenced in a study of siplizumab effects on memory and regulatory T cells. Assay: immunoSEQ multiplex PCR; the TCRdb copy retains only in-frame clones and omits some. The sample includes some 97,000 clones, about 91% seen only once; the top ten take 0.14% to 0.15%. Material: CD4+ T cells sorted from blood. The receptors were sampled from a human donor in good health.

The chain has TRBV9 and TRBJ2-2, with D possibly being TRBD2 (5 bases). The CDR3 runs to 16 residues. The germline V gene has CDR1 SGDLS and CDR2 YYNGEE. With 4 bases removed from V and 2 bases from J, the gap between germline ends came to 15 bases. The CDR3 sequence: CASSTNPGKNTGELFF. For the CDR3, the DNA is TGTGCCAGCAGCACCAATCCGGGAAAAAACACCGGGGAGCTGTTTTTT.

The chain joins TRBV6-1 to TRBJ1-6; D remains unclear. The CDR3 is 13 amino acids. V was shortened by 4 bases and J by 4 bases, with 5 bases between the two germline ends. Germline V lookup: CDR1 MNHNS, CDR2 SASEGT. Here the CDR3 DNA reads TGTGCCAGCAGTGCAGCGTATAATTCACCCCTCCACTTT. As protein: CASSAAYNSPLHF.

This clone occurred once. The chain's CDR3 is CASSRPGQDYEQYF. The CDR3 DNA follows: TGTGCCAGCAGTCGCCCGGGACAGGACTACGAGCAGTACTTC. The chain recombines TRBV28 with TRBJ2-7; the match to TRBD1 covers 8 bases. Per the germline V gene, CDR1 is MDHEN and CDR2 is SYDVKM. The CDR3 contains 14 residues. V lost 5 bases to trimming and J lost 3 bases; unmatched junction nucleotides: 6.

The J gene is TRBJ1-1, the V gene TRBV28; no firm D call. Per the germline V gene, CDR1 is MDHEN and CDR2 is SYDVKM. The ends were cut back, 5 bases at V and 3 bases at J, with 25 bases in the middle. The CDR3 extends over 18 amino acids. CDR3 amino acids: CASSTPPGSGLYDTEAFF. DNA of the CDR3: TGTGCCAGCAGTACCCCTCCCGGGTCGGGGTTATATGACACTGAAGCTTTCTTT.

The CDR3 spells CSAQWGAAFF. The CDR3, as DNA: TGCAGCGCGCAGTGGGGGGCTGCTTTCTTT. V and J are TRBV29-1 and TRBJ1-1; possibly TRBD1 for D (6 bases). V was cut by 7 bases and J by 11 bases, with 14 bases left in between. Germline CDR1 and CDR2: SQVTM and ANQGSEA. There are 10 residues in the CDR3.

This clone was recorded a few times. The chain employs TRBV30 and TRBJ1-5, with no clear D. The CDR3 covers 14 residues. V was clipped by 0 bases and J by 7 bases, with 13 bases between them. CDR1 and CDR2 (germline): GTSNPN, SVGIG (reference sequence). The CDR3 sequence is CAWSVFNPGQPQHF. CDR3 DNA sequence: TGTGCCTGGAGTGTATTCAATCCGGGCCAGCCCCAGCATTTT.

This clone was observed once. This sequence joins TRBV28 and TRBJ1-2; no definite D call. The CDR3 runs 16 residues. Trimming removed 7 bases at V and 8 bases at J, with 26 bases between. In germline, CDR1 is MDHEN, CDR2 SYDVKM. CDR3: CASKLRRASGRSGYTF. The CDR3, as DNA: TGTGCCAGCAAACTACGACGGGCTTCGGGTCGAAGCGGCTACACCTTC.

The CDR3: CASSPGNTEAFF. CDR3 sequence (DNA): TGTGCCAGCTCACCGGGGAACACTGAAGCTTTCTTT. The chain employs TRBV18 and TRBJ1-1; D remains unclear. Germline lookup yields CDR1 KGHSH and CDR2 LQKENI. This CDR3 contains 12 residues. V was clipped by 3 bases and J by 1 base, with 3 bases between them.

The chain couples TRBV6-1 to TRBJ1-6; D is undetermined. Trimming shortened V by 1 base and J by 3 bases, and 13 bases separated the two germline ends. CDR3 length: 17 amino acids. Germline V gives CDR1 MNHNS, CDR2 SASEGT. CDR3: CASSEEEAAFYNSPLHF. The CDR3 nucleotides are TGTGCCAGCAGTGAAGAGGAGGCAGCATTCTATAATTCACCCCTCCACTTT.

The chain combines TRBV9 with TRBJ2-3; D is uncertain. The length of the CDR3 is 15 residues. CDR1 is SGDLS and CDR2 is YYNGEE in the germline V gene. V was pared by 0 bases and J by 2 bases, with 10 bases between. The chain's CDR3 is CASSVEAHFTDTQYF. The CDR3 DNA follows: TGTGCCAGCAGCGTAGAAGCCCACTTCACAGATACGCAGTATTTT.

The rearrangement joins TRBV18 to TRBJ1-2; 7 bases are a match to TRBD1. Per germline, CDR1 KGHSH and CDR2 LQKENI. Losses at the gene ends were 5 bases for V and 2 bases for J; bases not matched to a gene: 5. CDR3 length: 14 amino acids. CDR3 DNA sequence: TGTGCCAGCTCAACGGGGACAGACAACTATGGCTACACCTTC. It codes for CASSTGTDNYGYTF.

The chain carries TRBV29-1 and TRBJ2-5; D may match TRBD1 or TRBD2 (5 bases each). This CDR3 is 12 amino acids long. CDR1 is SQVTM and CDR2 is ANQGSEA in the germline V gene. The V gene lost 6 bases and the J gene lost 4 bases, with 12 bases spanning the gap. CDR3 residues: CSVARDGETQYF. CDR3 nucleotides: TGCAGCGTGGCCCGGGACGGAGAGACCCAGTACTTC. Full variable domain (remainder filled in from reference TRBV29-1 and TRBJ2-5): SAVISQKPSRDICQRGTSLTIQCQVDSQVTMMFWYRQQPGQSLTLIATANQGSEATYESGFVIDKFPISRPNLTFSTLTVSNMSPEDSSIYLCSVARDGETQYFGPGTRLLVL.

This rearrangement joins TRBV13 to TRBJ1-2; D possibly corresponds to TRBD1 (5 bases). CDR1 PRHDT and CDR2 FYEKMQ come from the germline V gene (reference sequence). Trimming pared 2 bases from V and 6 bases from J, leaving 13 bases between. The CDR3 consists of 14 residues. The CDR3 DNA follows: TGTGCCAGCAGCTTACGGGACCTTAGAAATGGCTACACCTTC. Protein sequence: CASSLRDLRNGYTF.

This clone was picked up one time. The chain employs TRBV7-6 and TRBJ2-1; 16 positions match TRBD2. The CDR3 consists of 16 residues. Germline CDR1 SGHVS, CDR2 FNYEAQ. Unmatched junction bases numbered 2, after V lost 3 bases and J lost 6 bases. In DNA, the CDR3 is TGTGCCAGCAGCTTGGGGACTAGCGGGGGGGCCAATGAGCAGTTCTTC. This sequence encodes CASSLGTSGGANEQFF.

The V gene is TRBV7-2, the J gene TRBJ1-6, with D tentatively TRBD1 (6 bases). Germline CDR1 and CDR2: SGHTA and FQGNSA. Trimming pared 4 bases from V and 8 bases from J, leaving 15 bases between. The CDR3 contains 15 residues. As DNA, the CDR3 is TGTGCCAGCAGCTCCTGGGACAACGGGTATTCACCCCTCCACTTT. Translating it yields CASSSWDNGYSPLHF.